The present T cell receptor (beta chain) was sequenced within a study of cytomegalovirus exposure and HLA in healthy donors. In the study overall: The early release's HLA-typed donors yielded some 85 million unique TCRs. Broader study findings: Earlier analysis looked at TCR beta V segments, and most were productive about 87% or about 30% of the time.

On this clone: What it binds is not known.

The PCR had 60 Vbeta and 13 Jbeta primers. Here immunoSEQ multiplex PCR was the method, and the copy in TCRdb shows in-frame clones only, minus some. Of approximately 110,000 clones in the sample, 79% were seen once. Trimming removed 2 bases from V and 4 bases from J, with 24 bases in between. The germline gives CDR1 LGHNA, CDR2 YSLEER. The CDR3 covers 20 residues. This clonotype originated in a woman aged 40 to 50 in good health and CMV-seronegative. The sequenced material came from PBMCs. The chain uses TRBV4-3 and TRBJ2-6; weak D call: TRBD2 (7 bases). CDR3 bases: TGCGCCAGCAGCCAACCCCCGGGGGGCCAGGGACTACCCGGGGCCAACGTCCTGACTTTC. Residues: CASSQPPGGQGLPGANVLTF.